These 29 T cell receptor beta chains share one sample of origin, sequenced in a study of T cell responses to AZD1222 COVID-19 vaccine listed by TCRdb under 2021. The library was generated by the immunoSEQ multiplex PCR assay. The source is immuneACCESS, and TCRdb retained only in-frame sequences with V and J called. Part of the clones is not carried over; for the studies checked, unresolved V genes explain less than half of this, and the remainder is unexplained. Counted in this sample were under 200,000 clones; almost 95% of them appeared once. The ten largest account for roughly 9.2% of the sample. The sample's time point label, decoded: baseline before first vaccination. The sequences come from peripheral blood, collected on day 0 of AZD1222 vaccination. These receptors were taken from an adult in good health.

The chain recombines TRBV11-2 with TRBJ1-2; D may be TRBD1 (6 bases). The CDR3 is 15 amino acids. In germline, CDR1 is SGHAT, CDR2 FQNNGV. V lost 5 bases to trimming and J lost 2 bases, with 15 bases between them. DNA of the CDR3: TGTGCCAGCAGCCGTGGGGGGGGGCCCAACTATGGCTACACCTTC. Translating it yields CASSRGGGPNYGYTF.

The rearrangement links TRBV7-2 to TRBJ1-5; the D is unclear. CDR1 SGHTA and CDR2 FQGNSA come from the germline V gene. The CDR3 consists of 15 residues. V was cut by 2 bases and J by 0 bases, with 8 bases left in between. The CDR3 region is CASSLLRNSNQPQHF. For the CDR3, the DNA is TGTGCCAGCAGCTTATTAAGGAATAGCAATCAGCCCCAGCATTTT.

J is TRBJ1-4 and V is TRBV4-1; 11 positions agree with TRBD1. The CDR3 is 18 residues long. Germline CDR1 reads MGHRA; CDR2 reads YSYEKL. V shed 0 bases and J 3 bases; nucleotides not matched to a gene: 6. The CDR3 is CASSQDGTGGIANEKLFF. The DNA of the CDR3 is TGCGCCAGCAGCCAAGACGGGACAGGGGGTATCGCTAATGAAAAACTGTTTTTT.

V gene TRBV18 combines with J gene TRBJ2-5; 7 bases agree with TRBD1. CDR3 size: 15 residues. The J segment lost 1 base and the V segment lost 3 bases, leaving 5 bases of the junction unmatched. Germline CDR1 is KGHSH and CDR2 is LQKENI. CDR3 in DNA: TGTGCCAGCTCACCGGACGGGACAGTCCAAGAGACCCAGTACTTC. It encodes CASSPDGTVQETQYF.

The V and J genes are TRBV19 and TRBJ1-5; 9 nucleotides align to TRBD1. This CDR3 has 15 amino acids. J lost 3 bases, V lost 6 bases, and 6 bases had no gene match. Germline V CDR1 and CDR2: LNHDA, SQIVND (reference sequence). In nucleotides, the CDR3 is TGTGCCAGTAGCTCGGACAGGGGCCCCAATCAGCCCCAGCATTTT. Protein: CASSSDRGPNQPQHF.

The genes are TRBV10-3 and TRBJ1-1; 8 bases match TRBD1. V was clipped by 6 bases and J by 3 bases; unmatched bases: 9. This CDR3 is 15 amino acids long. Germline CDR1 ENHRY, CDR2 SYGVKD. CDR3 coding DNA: TGTGCCATCAGGGGGACAGGCGCCCCTCACACTGAAGCTTTCTTT. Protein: CAIRGTGAPHTEAFF.

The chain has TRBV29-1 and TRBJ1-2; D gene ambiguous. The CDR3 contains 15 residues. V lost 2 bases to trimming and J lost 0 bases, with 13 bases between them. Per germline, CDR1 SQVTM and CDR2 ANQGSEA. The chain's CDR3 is CSVEKPTRANYGYTF. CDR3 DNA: TGCAGCGTTGAAAAGCCGACCCGAGCTAACTATGGCTACACCTTC.

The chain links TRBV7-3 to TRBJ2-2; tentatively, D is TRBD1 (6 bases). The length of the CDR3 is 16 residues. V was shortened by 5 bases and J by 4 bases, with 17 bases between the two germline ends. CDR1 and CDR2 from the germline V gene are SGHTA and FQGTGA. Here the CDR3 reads CASSGPGRGGTGELFF. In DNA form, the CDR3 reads TGTGCCAGCAGCGGCCCGGGCAGGGGCGGCACCGGGGAGCTGTTTTTT.

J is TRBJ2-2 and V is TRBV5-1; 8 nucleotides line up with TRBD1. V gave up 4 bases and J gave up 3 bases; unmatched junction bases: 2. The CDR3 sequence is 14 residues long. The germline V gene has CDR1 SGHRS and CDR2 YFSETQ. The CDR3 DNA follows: TGCGCCAGCAGCCGGGACAGGTACACCGGGGAGCTGTTTTTT. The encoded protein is CASSRDRYTGELFF.

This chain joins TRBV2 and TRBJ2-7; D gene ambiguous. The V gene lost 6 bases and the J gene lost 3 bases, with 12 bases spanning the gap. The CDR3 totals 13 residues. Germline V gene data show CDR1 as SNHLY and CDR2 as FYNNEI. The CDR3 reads CASRVTPDYEQYF. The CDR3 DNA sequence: TGTGCCAGCAGGGTGACACCTGACTACGAGCAGTACTTC.

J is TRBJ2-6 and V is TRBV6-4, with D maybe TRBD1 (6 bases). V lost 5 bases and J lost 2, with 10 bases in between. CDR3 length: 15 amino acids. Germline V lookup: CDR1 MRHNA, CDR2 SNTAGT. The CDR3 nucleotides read TGTGCCAGCAGTCTATCAGGGGCTGGGGCCAACGTCCTGACTTTC. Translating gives CASSLSGAGANVLTF.

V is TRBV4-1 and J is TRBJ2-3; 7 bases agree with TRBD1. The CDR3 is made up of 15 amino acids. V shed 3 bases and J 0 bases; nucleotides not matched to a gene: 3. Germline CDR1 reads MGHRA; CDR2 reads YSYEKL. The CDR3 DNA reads TGCGCCAGCAGCCAGATACAGGGGAGCACAGATACGCAGTATTTT. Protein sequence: CASSQIQGSTDTQYF.

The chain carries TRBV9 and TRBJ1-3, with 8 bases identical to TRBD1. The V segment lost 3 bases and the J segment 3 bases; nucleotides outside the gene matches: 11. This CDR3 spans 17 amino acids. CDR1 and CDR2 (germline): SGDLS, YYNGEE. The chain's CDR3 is CASSERDRSLVGNTIYF. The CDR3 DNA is TGTGCCAGCAGCGAAAGGGACAGGAGCCTTGTTGGAAACACCATATATTTT.

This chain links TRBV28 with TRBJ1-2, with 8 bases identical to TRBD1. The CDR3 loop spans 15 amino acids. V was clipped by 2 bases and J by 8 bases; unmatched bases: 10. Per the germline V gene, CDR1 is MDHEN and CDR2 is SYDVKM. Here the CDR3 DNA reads TGTGCCAGCAGTTTACATCAGGGGACAGGTGTCGGCTACACCTTC. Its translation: CASSLHQGTGVGYTF.

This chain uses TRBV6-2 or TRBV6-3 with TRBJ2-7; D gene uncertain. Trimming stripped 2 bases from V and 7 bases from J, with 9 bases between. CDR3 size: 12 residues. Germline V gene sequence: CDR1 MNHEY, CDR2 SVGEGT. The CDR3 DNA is TGTGCCAGCAGTTACGAGGTTGTAGAGCAGTACTTC. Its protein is CASSYEVVEQYF.

In nucleotides, the CDR3 is TGTGCCAGCGGCGGGAGGGCCTACAATGAGCAGTTCTTC. Residues: CASGGRAYNEQFF. This chain connects TRBV13 to TRBJ2-1; 9 bases agree with TRBD2. This CDR3 has 13 residues. Germline CDR1 is PRHDT and CDR2 is FYEKMQ (reference sequence). The V gene end was trimmed by 8 bases and the J gene end by 2 bases; junction bases not matched to a gene: 1.

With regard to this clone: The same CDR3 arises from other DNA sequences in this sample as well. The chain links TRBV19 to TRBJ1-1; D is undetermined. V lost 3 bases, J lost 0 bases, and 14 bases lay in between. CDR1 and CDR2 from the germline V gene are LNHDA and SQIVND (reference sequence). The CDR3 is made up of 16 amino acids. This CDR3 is CASSIDQGWMNTEAFF. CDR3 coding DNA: TGTGCCAGTAGTATCGATCAAGGGTGGATGAACACTGAAGCTTTCTTT.

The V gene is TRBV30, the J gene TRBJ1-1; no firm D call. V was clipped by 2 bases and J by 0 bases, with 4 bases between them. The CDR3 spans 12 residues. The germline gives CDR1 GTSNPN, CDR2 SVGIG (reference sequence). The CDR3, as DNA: TGTGCCTGGAGTAATGTGAACACTGAAGCTTTCTTT. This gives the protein CAWSNVNTEAFF.

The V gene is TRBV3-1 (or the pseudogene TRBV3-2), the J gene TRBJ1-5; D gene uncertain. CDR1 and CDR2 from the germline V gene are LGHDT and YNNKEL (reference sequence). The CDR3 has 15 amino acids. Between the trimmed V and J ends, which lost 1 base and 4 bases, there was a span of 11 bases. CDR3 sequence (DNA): TGTGCCAGCAGCCAAGGTCTCACCCGAAATCAGCCCCAGCATTTT. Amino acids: CASSQGLTRNQPQHF.

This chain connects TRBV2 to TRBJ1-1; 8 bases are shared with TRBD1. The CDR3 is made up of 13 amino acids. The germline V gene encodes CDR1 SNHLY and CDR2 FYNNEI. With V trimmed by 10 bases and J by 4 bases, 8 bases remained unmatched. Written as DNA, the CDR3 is TGTGCCACTATTGGACAGGGAAGCACTGAAGCTTTCTTT. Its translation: CATIGQGSTEAFF.

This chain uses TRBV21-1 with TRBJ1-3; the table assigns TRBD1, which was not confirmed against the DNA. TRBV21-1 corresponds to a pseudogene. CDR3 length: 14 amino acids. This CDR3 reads CASSKGALGNTIYF. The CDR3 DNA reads TGTGCCAGCAGCAAAGGGGCACTTGGAAACACCATATATTTT.

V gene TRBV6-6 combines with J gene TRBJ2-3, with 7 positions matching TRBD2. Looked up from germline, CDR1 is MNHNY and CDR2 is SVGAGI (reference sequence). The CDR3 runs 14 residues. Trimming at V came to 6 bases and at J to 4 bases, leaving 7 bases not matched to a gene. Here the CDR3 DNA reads TGTGCCAGCAGACCGGGACTAAATCCAGATACGCAGTATTTT. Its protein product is CASRPGLNPDTQYF.

The CDR3 is CASSYSRSGRESQNQPQHF. The CDR3, as DNA: TGTGCCAGCAGTTACTCGAGGTCAGGCAGGGAAAGCCAAAATCAGCCCCAGCATTTT. The chain employs TRBV6-2 or TRBV6-3 and TRBJ1-5; TRBD1 might be the D (5 bases). V lost 0 bases and J 4 bases, leaving 22 bases between the germline ends. The CDR3 is 19 residues long. Germline CDR1 and CDR2: MNHEY and SVGEGT.

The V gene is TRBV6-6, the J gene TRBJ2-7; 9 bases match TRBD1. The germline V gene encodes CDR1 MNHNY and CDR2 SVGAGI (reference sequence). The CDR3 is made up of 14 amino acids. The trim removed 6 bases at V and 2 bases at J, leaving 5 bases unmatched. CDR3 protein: CASSGQGPTYEQYF. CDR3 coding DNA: TGTGCCAGCAGCGGACAGGGGCCAACCTACGAGCAGTACTTC.

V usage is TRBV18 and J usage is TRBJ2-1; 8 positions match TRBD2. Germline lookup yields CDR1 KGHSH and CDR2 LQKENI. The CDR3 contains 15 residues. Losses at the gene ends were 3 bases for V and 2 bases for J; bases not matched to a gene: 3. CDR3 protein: CASSPREGPYNEQFF. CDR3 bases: TGTGCCAGCTCACCCCGGGAGGGGCCCTACAATGAGCAGTTCTTC.

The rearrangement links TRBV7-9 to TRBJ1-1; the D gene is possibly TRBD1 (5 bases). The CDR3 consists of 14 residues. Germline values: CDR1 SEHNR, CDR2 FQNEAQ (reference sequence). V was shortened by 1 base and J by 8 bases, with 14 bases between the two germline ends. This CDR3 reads CASSLGWGRPEAFF. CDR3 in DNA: TGTGCCAGCAGCTTAGGGTGGGGCAGGCCCGAAGCTTTCTTT.

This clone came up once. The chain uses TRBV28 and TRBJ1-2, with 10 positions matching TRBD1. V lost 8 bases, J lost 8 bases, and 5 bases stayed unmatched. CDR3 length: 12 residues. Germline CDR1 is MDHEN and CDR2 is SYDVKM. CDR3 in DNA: TGTGCCAGCTCGGACAGGGGGTTAGGCTACACCTTC. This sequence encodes CASSDRGLGYTF.

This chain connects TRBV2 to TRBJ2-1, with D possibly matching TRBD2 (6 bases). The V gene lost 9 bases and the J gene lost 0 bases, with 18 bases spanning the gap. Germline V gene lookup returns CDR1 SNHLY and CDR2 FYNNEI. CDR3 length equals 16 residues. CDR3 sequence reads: CARRVWDSGSYNEQFF. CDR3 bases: TGTGCCAGAAGAGTCTGGGACTCAGGCTCCTACAATGAGCAGTTCTTC.

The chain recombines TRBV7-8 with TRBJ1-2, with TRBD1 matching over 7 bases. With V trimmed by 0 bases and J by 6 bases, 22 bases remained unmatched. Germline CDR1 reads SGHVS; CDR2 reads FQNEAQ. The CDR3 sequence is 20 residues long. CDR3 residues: CASSLAVRIQTGVGLDGYTF. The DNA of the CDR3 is TGTGCCAGCAGCTTAGCCGTTAGAATTCAAACAGGGGTGGGGCTCGATGGCTACACCTTC.